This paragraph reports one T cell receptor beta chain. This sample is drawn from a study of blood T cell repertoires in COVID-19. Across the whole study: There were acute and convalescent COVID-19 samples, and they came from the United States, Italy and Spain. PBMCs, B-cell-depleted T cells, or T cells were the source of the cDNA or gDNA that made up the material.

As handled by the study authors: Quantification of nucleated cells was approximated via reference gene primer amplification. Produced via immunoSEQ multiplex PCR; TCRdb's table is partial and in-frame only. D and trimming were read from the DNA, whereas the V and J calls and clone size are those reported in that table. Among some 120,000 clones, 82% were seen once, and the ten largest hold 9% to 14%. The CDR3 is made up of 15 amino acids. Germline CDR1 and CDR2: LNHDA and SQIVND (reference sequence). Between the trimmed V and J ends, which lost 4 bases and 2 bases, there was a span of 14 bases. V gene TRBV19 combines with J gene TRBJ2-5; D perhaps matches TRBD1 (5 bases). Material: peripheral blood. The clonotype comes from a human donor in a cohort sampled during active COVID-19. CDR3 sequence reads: CASSSPNKGQETQYF. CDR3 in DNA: TGTGCCAGTAGTAGCCCAAACAAGGGGCAAGAGACCCAGTACTTC. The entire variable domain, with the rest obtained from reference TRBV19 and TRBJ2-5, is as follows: DGGITQSPKYLFRKEGQNVTLSCEQNLNHDAMYWYRQDPGQGLRLIYYSQIVNDFQKGDIAEGYSVSREKKESFPLTVTSAQKNPTAFYLCASSSPNKGQETQYFGPGTRLLVL.